This entry lists 27 T cell receptor beta chains sequenced from one sample in a study of CD8 T cells in Susac syndrome. RNA amounts of about 0.45 to 1 ug underwent reverse transcription with random hexamers. TCRdb ran MiXCR on the immunoSEQ multiplex PCR reads and lists one entry per CDR3 protein. The top ten hold around 0.31% of the sample, which has more than 70,000 distinct CDR3 sequences, around 93% seen once. The sample comprised CD8+ T cells from PBMCs. The receptor source for this set is a human donor in good health.

CDR3 bases: TGCGCCAGCAGCCAAGTTGTCACGGACGACGAGCAGTACTTC. Encoded protein: CASSQVVTDDEQYF. The rearrangement joins TRBV4-1 to TRBJ2-7; D ambiguous. Trimming removed 1 base from V and 5 bases from J, with 12 bases in between. Germline V CDR1 and CDR2: MGHRA, YSYEKL. This CDR3 region has 14 residues.

The chain employs TRBV29-1 and TRBJ2-6; D perhaps matches TRBD2 (5 bases). Germline CDR1 reads SQVTM; CDR2 reads ANQGSEA. Trimming cost V 0 bases and J 4 bases, with 10 bases left between them. CDR3 length: 15 amino acids. In DNA form, the CDR3 reads TGCAGCGTTGAAGAACGAGGGTCCGGGGCCAACGTCCTGACTTTC. Encoded protein: CSVEERGSGANVLTF.

CDR3 protein: CASSIRAGGPETQYF. CDR3 in DNA: TGTGCCAGTAGTATAAGAGCGGGGGGTCCAGAGACCCAGTACTTC. The rearrangement links TRBV19 to TRBJ2-5, with TRBD2 matching over 9 bases. Germline V gene sequence: CDR1 LNHDA, CDR2 SQIVND (reference sequence). The J segment lost 4 bases and the V segment lost 2 bases, leaving 5 bases of the junction unmatched. This CDR3 comprises 15 residues.

The chain employs TRBV5-6 and TRBJ2-2; unclear D gene. The CDR3 spans 14 residues. The V end lost 2 bases, the J end lost 5 bases, and 10 bases lay between the germline ends. Germline loops: CDR1 SGHDT, CDR2 YYEEEE. The CDR3 coding sequence is TGTGCCAGCAGCTTCGTCCTATCAACCGGGGAGCTGTTTTTT. Translating gives CASSFVLSTGELFF.

The chain carries TRBV14 and TRBJ2-3; 11 bases line up with TRBD1. CDR3 size: 16 residues. The ends lost 1 base at V and 4 bases at J; junction bases unmatched: 4. Germline V CDR1 and CDR2: SGHDN, FVKESK. The CDR3 here is CASSQVGTGGADTQYF. CDR3 DNA: TGTGCCAGCAGCCAAGTCGGGACAGGGGGAGCAGATACGCAGTATTTT.

The rearrangement joins TRBV19 to TRBJ2-3; D unresolved. Germline assignment: CDR1 LNHDA and CDR2 SQIVND (reference sequence). The CDR3 spans 13 residues. Trimming shortened V by 1 base and J by 5 bases, and 7 bases separated the two germline ends. CDR3 loop: CASSIGPRDTQYF. CDR3 sequence (DNA): TGTGCCAGTAGTATAGGACCACGAGATACGCAGTATTTT. The variable domain in full, completed from reference TRBV19 and TRBJ2-3, reads DGGITQSPKYLFRKEGQNVTLSCEQNLNHDAMYWYRQDPGQGLRLIYYSQIVNDFQKGDIAEGYSVSREKKESFPLTVTSAQKNPTAFYLCASSIGPRDTQYFGPGTRLTVL.

This chain uses TRBV20-1 with TRBJ2-1; 12 bases fit TRBD2. The CDR3 consists of 17 residues. Trimming cost V 0 bases and J 5 bases; bases outside gene matches: 8. Germline V gene lookup returns CDR1 DFQATT and CDR2 SNEGSKA (reference sequence). CDR3 nucleotide sequence: TGCAGTGCTAGAGATCCGACTAGCGGGGGTCCTAACAATGAGCAGTTCTTC. It yields the protein CSARDPTSGGPNNEQFF.

The chain is built from TRBV12-3 or TRBV12-4 and TRBJ2-7, with 7 bases fitting TRBD1. This CDR3 contains 12 residues. The J segment lost 3 bases and the V segment lost 8 bases, leaving 4 bases of the junction unmatched. The CDR3 nucleotides read TGTGCCAGCGGACAGGCTGTCTACGAGCAGTACTTC. Amino acid sequence: CASGQAVYEQYF.

The rearrangement uses TRBV5-1 and TRBJ1-4, with D possibly matching TRBD1 (5 bases). Germline CDR1 is SGHRS and CDR2 is YFSETQ. This CDR3 region has 15 residues. V was cut by 4 bases and J by 7 bases, with 17 bases left in between. In DNA form, the CDR3 reads TGCGCCAGCAGCCCCACGGGGGGTCAGAGTGAAAAACTGTTTTTT. Translated, it gives CASSPTGGQSEKLFF.

The sample holds a few counts of this clonotype. This chain joins TRBV13 and TRBJ1-3; D call uncertain. From germline, CDR1 is PRHDT and CDR2 FYEKMQ (reference sequence). CDR3 length equals 15 residues. The V end was cut by 0 bases, the J end by 0 bases, with 6 bases between. The CDR3: CASSLGASSGNTIYF. The CDR3 DNA is TGTGCCAGCAGCTTAGGCGCATCCTCTGGAAACACCATATATTTT.

J is TRBJ2-7 and V is TRBV5-6, with D hard to call. The germline V and J ends were trimmed by 0 bases and 2 bases, with 9 bases remaining between them. The germline gives CDR1 SGHDT, CDR2 YYEEEE. This CDR3 is 14 amino acids long. The CDR3 is CASSLVSQTYEQYF. The CDR3 region has the DNA TGTGCCAGCAGCTTGGTAAGCCAGACCTACGAGCAGTACTTC.

The chain recombines TRBV9 with TRBJ2-2; 10 nucleotides match TRBD2. The germline V gene encodes CDR1 SGDLS and CDR2 YYNGEE. The CDR3 extends over 14 amino acids. V trimming: 7 bases; J trimming: 7 bases; junction bases outside the gene matches: 7. The CDR3 DNA follows: TGTGCCAGCGGGGCTAGCGGGGGCAACGGGGAGCTGTTTTTT. Amino acids: CASGASGGNGELFF. The full variable domain, in which reference TRBV9 and TRBJ2-2 provide the parts outside the CDR3, is DSGVTQTPKHLITATGQRVTLRCSPRSGDLSVYWYQQSLDQGLQFLIQYYNGEERAKGNILERFSAQQFPDLHSELNLSSLELGDSALYFCASGASGGNGELFFGEGSRLTVL.

The rearrangement links TRBV7-6 to TRBJ2-2; TRBD2 matches at 8 bases. Unmatched junction bases numbered 4, after V lost 3 bases and J lost 1 base. The CDR3 covers 16 residues. CDR1 SGHVS and CDR2 FNYEAQ come from the germline V gene. The CDR3 DNA is TGTGCCAGCAGCTTCAGCACTAGCGGGAACACCGGGGAGCTGTTTTTT. This translates into CASSFSTSGNTGELFF.

This chain connects TRBV7-2 to TRBJ1-2, with D tentatively TRBD1 (5 bases). CDR3 length: 16 residues. CDR1 is SGHTA, CDR2 FQGNSA, per germline. V was cut by 0 bases and J by 4 bases, with 15 bases left in between. The CDR3 bases are TGTGCCAGCAGCTTAGCTCCAGGGTTGCCTACCTATGGCTACACCTTC. Encoded protein: CASSLAPGLPTYGYTF.

CDR3 region: CASSRRGQDTEAFF. The CDR3 region has the DNA TGCGCCAGCAGCCGCAGGGGCCAGGACACTGAAGCTTTCTTT. This chain links TRBV5-1 with TRBJ1-1; tentatively, D is TRBD1 (6 bases). The V end was cut by 4 bases, the J end by 3 bases, with 13 bases between. The germline V gene encodes CDR1 SGHRS and CDR2 YFSETQ. This CDR3 comprises 14 residues.

V gene TRBV29-1 combines with J gene TRBJ2-7; possibly TRBD2 for D (7 bases). CDR1 SQVTM and CDR2 ANQGSEA come from the germline V gene. Trimming took 3 bases from V and 2 from J, leaving 20 bases between them. The CDR3 loop spans 16 amino acids. CDR3: CSVEGDGAGAPYEQYF. The CDR3 DNA is TGCAGCGTTGAGGGCGATGGGGCGGGGGCCCCCTACGAGCAGTACTTC.

The CDR3 reads CASSQDLDSYNEQFF. The CDR3 DNA is TGTGCCAGCAGCCAAGATTTGGATTCCTACAATGAGCAGTTCTTC. The V gene is TRBV3-1, the J gene TRBJ2-1; unclear D gene. This CDR3 spans 15 amino acids. The ends were cut back, 0 bases at V and 1 base at J, with 7 bases in the middle. From germline, CDR1 is LGHDT and CDR2 YNNKEL (reference sequence).

The chain recombines TRBV6-2 or TRBV6-3 with TRBJ2-4; no definite D call. V lost 0 bases and J 0 bases, leaving 9 bases between the germline ends. The CDR3 contains 16 residues. Germline assignment: CDR1 MNHEY and CDR2 SVGEGT. CDR3 sequence: CASSYSRGLAKNIQYF. The CDR3 nucleotides read TGTGCCAGCAGTTACTCGAGAGGTCTAGCCAAAAACATTCAGTACTTC.

The chain carries TRBV5-1 and TRBJ2-7; D remains unclear. Trimming pared 0 bases from V and 4 bases from J, leaving 8 bases between. Germline loops: CDR1 SGHRS, CDR2 YFSETQ. This CDR3 region has 13 residues. CDR3 amino acids: CASSLEQRYEQYF. The CDR3 DNA reads TGCGCCAGCAGCTTGGAACAGCGTTACGAGCAGTACTTC.

The V gene is TRBV5-5, the J gene TRBJ2-1; TRBD2 might be the D (5 bases). CDR3 size: 12 residues. Trimming cost V 1 base and J 8 bases, with 7 bases left between them. The germline gives CDR1 SGHKS, CDR2 YYEKEE (reference sequence). This CDR3 reads CASSLTGYEQFF. CDR3 coding DNA: TGTGCCAGCAGCTTGACGGGGTATGAGCAGTTCTTC. Filled out from reference TRBV5-5 and TRBJ2-1, the complete variable domain reads DAGVTQSPTHLIKTRGQQVTLRCSPISGHKSVSWYQQVLGQGPQFIFQYYEKEERGRGNFPDRFSARQFPNYSSELNVNALLLGDSALYLCASSLTGYEQFFGPGTRLTVL.

This chain connects TRBV4-2 to TRBJ1-2; 8 bases map to TRBD1. V trimming: 3 bases; J trimming: 10 bases; junction bases outside the gene matches: 10. The CDR3 contains 14 residues. The V gene's germline CDR1 is LGHNA and CDR2 YNFKEQ. The CDR3: CASSQGRQGYPYTF. The CDR3 DNA reads as TGTGCCAGCAGCCAGGGCCGACAGGGGTATCCCTACACCTTC.

The chain is built from TRBV30 and TRBJ1-1; no firm D call. V lost 2 bases to trimming and J lost 4 bases, with 11 bases between them. This CDR3 spans 13 amino acids. Germline lookup yields CDR1 GTSNPN and CDR2 SVGIG (reference sequence). The CDR3 DNA follows: TGTGCCTGGAGTCTGGCTTACGGCACTGAAGCTTTCTTT. As protein: CAWSLAYGTEAFF.

The chain uses TRBV7-2 and TRBJ2-7, with TRBD2 identical over 7 bases. Germline-derived CDR1 and CDR2 are SGHTA and FQGNSA. This CDR3 has 16 residues. V was clipped by 1 base and J by 3 bases; unmatched bases: 9. The CDR3 DNA reads TGTGCCAGCAGCTTAGATCCGAGCGGGGCTTACTACGAGCAGTACTTC. It is translated as CASSLDPSGAYYEQYF.

The chain links TRBV12-3 or TRBV12-4 to TRBJ1-4, with 7 bases fitting TRBD1. With 8 bases clipped from V and 8 bases from J, the junction kept 17 bases outside the gene matches. This CDR3 spans 16 amino acids. DNA for the CDR3: TGTGCCAGCGCGAAATGGGGTTCAGACAGGGACGAAAAACTGTTTTTT. Its translation: CASAKWGSDRDEKLFF.

The chain has TRBV11-2 and TRBJ2-1, with TRBD2 matching over 10 bases. This CDR3 contains 15 residues. The junction had 6 bases not matched to a gene; V was cut back by 6 bases and J by 4 bases. CDR1 SGHAT and CDR2 FQNNGV come from the germline V gene. CDR3 sequence reads: CASSYTSGVYNEQFF. The CDR3 coding sequence is TGTGCCAGCAGTTACACTAGCGGGGTATACAATGAGCAGTTCTTC.

The chain couples TRBV2 to TRBJ2-7, with TRBD1 as a possible D gene (6 bases). Germline V CDR1 and CDR2: SNHLY, FYNNEI. CDR3 length: 14 residues. The V end lost 3 bases, the J end lost 5 bases, and 14 bases lay between the germline ends. The CDR3, as DNA: TGTGCCAGCAGTGACGGCACAGGGATGGACGAGCAGTACTTC. It specifies CASSDGTGMDEQYF.

The rearrangement joins TRBV4-2 to TRBJ1-5; TRBD1 is a possible D gene (5 bases). The CDR3 is 14 residues long. V was pared by 1 base and J by 6 bases, with 10 bases between. Germline V gene sequence: CDR1 LGHNA, CDR2 YNFKEQ. The CDR3 region has the DNA TGTGCCAGCAGCCAAGCGGCAGGGTCTCAGCCCCAGCATTTT. This gives the protein CASSQAAGSQPQHF.